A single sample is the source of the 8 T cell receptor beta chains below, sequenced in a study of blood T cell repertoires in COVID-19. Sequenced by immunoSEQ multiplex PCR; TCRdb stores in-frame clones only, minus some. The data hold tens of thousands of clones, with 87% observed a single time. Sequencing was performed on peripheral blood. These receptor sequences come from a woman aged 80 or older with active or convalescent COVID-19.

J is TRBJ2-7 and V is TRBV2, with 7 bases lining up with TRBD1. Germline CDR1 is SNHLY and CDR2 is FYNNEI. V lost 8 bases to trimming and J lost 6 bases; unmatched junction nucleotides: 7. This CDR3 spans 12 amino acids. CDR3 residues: CASAPSGGEQYF. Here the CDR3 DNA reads TGTGCCAGCGCCCCGTCAGGGGGCGAGCAGTACTTC. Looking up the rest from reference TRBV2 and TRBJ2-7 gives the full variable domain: EPEVTQTPSHQVTQMGQEVILRCVPISNHLYFYWYRQILGQKVEFLVSFYNNEISEKSEIFDDQFSVERPDGSNFTLKIRSTKLEDSAMYFCASAPSGGEQYFGPGTRLTVT.

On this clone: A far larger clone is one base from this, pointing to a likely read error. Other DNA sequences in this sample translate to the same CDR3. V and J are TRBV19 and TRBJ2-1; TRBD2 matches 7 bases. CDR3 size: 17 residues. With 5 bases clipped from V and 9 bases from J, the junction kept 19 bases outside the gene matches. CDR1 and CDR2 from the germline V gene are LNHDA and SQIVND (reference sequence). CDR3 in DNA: TGTGCCAGTAGTCCCGGGGCGGGGAGGACTGGGAGGGGTGAGCAGTTCTTC. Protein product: CASSPGAGRTGRGEQFF.

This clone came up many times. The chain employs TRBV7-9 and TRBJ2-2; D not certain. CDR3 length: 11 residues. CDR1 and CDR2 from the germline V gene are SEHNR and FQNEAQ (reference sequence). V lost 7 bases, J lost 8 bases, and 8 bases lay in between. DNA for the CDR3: TGTGCCAGCAACCTTCGGGGGGAGCTGTTTTTT. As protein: CASNLRGELFF.

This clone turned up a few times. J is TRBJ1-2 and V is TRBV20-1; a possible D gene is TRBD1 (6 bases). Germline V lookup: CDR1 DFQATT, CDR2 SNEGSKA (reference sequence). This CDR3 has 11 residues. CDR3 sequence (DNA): TGCAGCGTAGGGGGGGCGGGCGGCTACACCTTC. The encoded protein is CSVGGAGGYTF.

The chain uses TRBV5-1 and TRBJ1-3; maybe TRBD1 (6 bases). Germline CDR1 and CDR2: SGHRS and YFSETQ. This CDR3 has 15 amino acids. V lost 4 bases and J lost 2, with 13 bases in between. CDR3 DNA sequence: TGCGCCAGCAGCGAGGACAGTCTACCTGGAAACACCATATATTTT. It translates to CASSEDSLPGNTIYF.

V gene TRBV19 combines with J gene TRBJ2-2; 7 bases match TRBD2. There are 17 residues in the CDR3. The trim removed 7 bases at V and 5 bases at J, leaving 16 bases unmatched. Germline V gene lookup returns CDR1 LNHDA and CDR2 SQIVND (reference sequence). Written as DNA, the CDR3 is TGTGCCAGTAAATCAATTATGGCGGGAGCGGTGACCGGGGAGCTGTTTTTT. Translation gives CASKSIMAGAVTGELFF. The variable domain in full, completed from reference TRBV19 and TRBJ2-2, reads DGGITQSPKYLFRKEGQNVTLSCEQNLNHDAMYWYRQDPGQGLRLIYYSQIVNDFQKGDIAEGYSVSREKKESFPLTVTSAQKNPTAFYLCASKSIMAGAVTGELFFGEGSRLTVL.

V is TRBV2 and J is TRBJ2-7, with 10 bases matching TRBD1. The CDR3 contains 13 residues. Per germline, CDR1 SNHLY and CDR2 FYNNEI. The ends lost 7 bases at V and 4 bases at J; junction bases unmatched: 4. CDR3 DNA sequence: TGTGCCAGCATGTGGGACAGGGGATACGAGCAGTACTTC. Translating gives CASMWDRGYEQYF.

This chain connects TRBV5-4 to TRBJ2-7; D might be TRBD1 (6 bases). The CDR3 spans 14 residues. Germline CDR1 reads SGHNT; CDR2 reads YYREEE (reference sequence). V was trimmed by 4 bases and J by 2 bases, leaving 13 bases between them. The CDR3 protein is CASSEGDITYEQYF. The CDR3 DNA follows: TGTGCCAGCAGCGAAGGGGACATTACCTACGAGCAGTACTTC.